This T cell receptor (beta chain) is from a study of blood T cell repertoires in COVID-19. Whole-study context: The study drew acute and convalescent COVID-19 samples from the United States, Italy and Spain. The analysed material was cDNA or gDNA that came from T cells, B-cell-depleted T cells, or PBMCs.

Under the authors' procedure: Counts of nucleated cells, estimated from reference gene primer amplification, were obtained. Produced via immunoSEQ multiplex PCR; TCRdb's table is partial and in-frame only. The D gene and trimming were derived from the DNA, and the V and J assignments and clone size from that table. The profile shows around 280,000 clones, 75% to 90% of them singletons. V was clipped by 6 bases and J by 7 bases, with 13 bases between them. The CDR3 has 14 amino acids. Germline CDR1 and CDR2: SNHLY and FYNNEI. Sequencing was carried out using peripheral blood. The TCR comes from a woman aged 25 to 39 who had recovered from COVID-19. V gene TRBV2 combines with J gene TRBJ1-6, with D possibly TRBD1 on 5 matching bases. The CDR3 DNA reads as TGTGCCAGCAGGTGGAGGGGATTCAATTCACCCCTCCACTTT. This translates into CASRWRGFNSPLHF.